These T cell receptor beta chains were read from a single sample in a study of human T cells and chemical hapten exposure. One entry per CDR3 protein, called by TCRdb with MiXCR from the RACE reads. Among roughly 100,000 distinct CDR3 sequences, around 34% were seen once, and the ten largest hold about 2.7%. Sequenced material: whole blood, taken in connection with sensitization to the hapten diphenylcyclopropenone (DPC). The receptors were gathered from a man aged 40-50 years with alopecia areata. Some clones in this sample may be carry-over from other donors' samples. CDR3s include the opening cysteine and the closing phenylalanine or tryptophan. The D gene is left open where the match is weak. For some rows the clone size is stated as once, few or many, or as a class when expanded; others skip it.

cdr3_aa cdr3_nt j_call d_call clone_size v_call
CASSLWGYNSPLHF TGTGCCAGCAGCTTATGGGGGTATAATTCACCCCTCCACTTT TRBJ1-6 NA few TRBV7-2
CASSLGQGYLNEQFF TGTGCCAGCAGCTTAGGGCAGGGGTACCTCAATGAGCAGTTCTTC TRBJ2-1 NA NA TRBV7-2
CAWRENSNQPQHF TGTGCCTGGAGGGAGAATAGCAATCAGCCCCAGCATTTT TRBJ1-5 NA NA TRBV30
CASSQDQGIGNTIYF TGCGCCAGCAGCCAAGATCAGGGTATAGGAAACACCATATATTTT TRBJ1-3 NA few TRBV4-3
CASRRLSGGSSYNEQFF TGTGCCAGCAGACGTCTTTCAGGGGGGAGCTCCTACAATGAGCAGTTCTTC TRBJ2-1 NA many TRBV6-2/TRBV6-3
CASSWETDTQYF TGTGCCAGCAGCTGGGAGACAGATACGCAGTATTTT TRBJ2-3 NA NA TRBV6-2/TRBV6-3
CASSLAGGPGNTQYF TGTGCCAGCAGCTTAGCGGGAGGGCCGGGAAATACGCAGTATTTT TRBJ2-3 TRBD2 few TRBV7-2
CASSQAGGYTDTQYF TGTGCCAGCAGCCAAGCCGGAGGATACACAGATACGCAGTATTTT TRBJ2-3 NA NA TRBV3-1
CASSLSGTEAFF TGTGCCAGCAGTTTATCCGGGACTGAAGCTTTCTTT TRBJ1-1 NA NA TRBV12-3/TRBV12-4
CSVGGVFGRSSYNEQFF TGCAGCGTTGGAGGGGTCTTTGGACGCAGCTCCTACAATGAGCAGTTCTTC TRBJ2-1 NA few TRBV29-1
CASSGLAGRLETQYF TGTGCCAGCAGTGGACTAGCGGGCCGTTTGGAGACCCAGTACTTC TRBJ2-5 TRBD2 once TRBV2
CASRRDSINSPLHF TGCGCCAGCCGACGGGACAGCATTAATTCACCCCTCCACTTT TRBJ1-6 TRBD1 few TRBV5-1
CASSLELGQSRGYTF TGTGCCAGCAGCTTAGAGTTGGGTCAGTCAAGGGGCTACACCTTC TRBJ1-2 NA few TRBV7-6
CSVALAGETYEQYF TGCAGCGTTGCTTTAGCGGGAGAGACCTACGAGCAGTACTTC TRBJ2-7 TRBD2 NA TRBV29-1
CASSSGHRRGKLFF TGTGCCAGCAGTTCGGGACATCGAAGGGGGAAACTGTTTTTT TRBJ1-4 NA NA TRBV28
CSVDENTQYF TGCAGCGTTGATGAAAATACGCAGTATTTT TRBJ2-3 NA few TRBV29-1
CSARPGTEYGYTF TGCAGTGCTAGGCCCGGGACAGAATATGGCTACACCTTC TRBJ1-2 TRBD1 few TRBV20-1
CASTRLAGIGTDTQYF TGTGCCAGCACCCGACTAGCGGGAATAGGGACAGATACGCAGTATTTT TRBJ2-3 TRBD2 NA TRBV12-3/TRBV12-4
CSARDGQGAVEQYF TGCAGTGCTAGAGATGGACAGGGGGCAGTGGAGCAGTACTTC TRBJ2-7 TRBD1 once TRBV20-1
CASSPVYNEKLFF TGTGCCAGCAGTCCCGTCTATAATGAAAAACTGTTTTTT TRBJ1-4 NA NA TRBV6-5
CASSQSSASTDTQYF TGCGCCAGCAGCCAGAGTAGCGCAAGCACAGATACGCAGTATTTT TRBJ2-3 NA NA TRBV4-3
CATSDLAGGRNNEQFF TGTGCCACCAGTGATTTAGCCGGGGGAAGGAACAATGAGCAGTTCTTC TRBJ2-1 NA NA TRBV24-1
CSASSASGRANEQFF TGCAGTGCTAGTTCGGCTAGCGGGAGGGCAAATGAGCAGTTCTTC TRBJ2-1 TRBD2 NA TRBV20-1
CASSRGVPQAEAFF TGTGCCAGCAGTCGTGGGGTCCCTCAAGCTGAAGCTTTCTTT TRBJ1-1 NA few TRBV12-3/TRBV12-4
CASSQRATGGITDTQYF TGTGCCAGCAGCCAAAGAGCCACGGGGGGCATCACAGATACGCAGTATTTT TRBJ2-3 NA NA TRBV7-8
CASSSGRKTQYF TGTGCCAGCAGTTCCGGGAGAAAGACCCAGTACTTC TRBJ2-5 NA NA TRBV27
CASRSGNQPQHF TGTGCCAGCAGATCGGGAAATCAGCCCCAGCATTTT TRBJ1-5 NA few TRBV12-3/TRBV12-4
CSAGTSGSPKTQHF TGCAGTGCGGGGACTAGCGGGAGCCCCAAGACCCAGCACTTC TRBJ2-5 TRBD2 once TRBV20-1
CASSRSGQGALGTQYF TGCGCCAGCAGCCGCTCGGGACAGGGGGCCTTGGGTACGCAGTATTTT TRBJ2-3 TRBD1 few TRBV4-3
CASSLLASGVQETQYF TGCGCCAGCAGCTTGTTGGCTAGCGGAGTCCAAGAGACCCAGTACTTC TRBJ2-5 TRBD2 NA TRBV5-1
CSARRGFEQFF TGCAGCGCCCGAAGGGGGTTTGAGCAGTTCTTC TRBJ2-1 NA NA TRBV29-1
CSASLAGGPGTQYF TGCAGTGCTAGTTTAGCGGGAGGGCCTGGTACGCAGTATTTT TRBJ2-3 TRBD2 few TRBV20-1
CASTTQREGTREQFF TGTGCCAGTACCACACAGCGGGAGGGCACCCGTGAGCAGTTCTTC TRBJ2-1 TRBD2 few TRBV19
CASSLSLADATDTQYF TGTGCCAGCAGTTTATCACTAGCAGACGCCACAGATACGCAGTATTTT TRBJ2-3 NA few TRBV28
CASNEGGLPNEQYF TGTGCCAGCAACGAGGGGGGACTTCCGAACGAGCAGTACTTC TRBJ2-7 NA NA TRBV7-9
CASSSGTGKNEQFF TGTGCCAGCAGCTCCGGGACAGGGAAGAATGAGCAGTTCTTC TRBJ2-1 TRBD1 NA TRBV11-2
CASSLDRLDGYTF TGTGCCAGCAGCTTAGATCGGCTGGATGGCTACACCTTC TRBJ1-2 NA NA TRBV7-2
CASSLTYGREENEQFF TGTGCCAGCAGTCTCACGTATGGGAGGGAGGAGAATGAGCAGTTCTTC TRBJ2-1 TRBD2 NA TRBV6-1
CASSLSRGEEKLFF TGTGCCAGCAGCTTAAGTCGCGGGGAGGAAAAACTGTTTTTT TRBJ1-4 NA NA TRBV11-2
CASSQDSRLAGNTDTQYF TGTGCCAGCAGCCAAGATTCTCGGCTAGCGGGAAACACAGATACGCAGTATTTT TRBJ2-3 TRBD2 NA TRBV4-2
CASSLTPPASGYNEQFF TGTGCTAGCAGCTTAACCCCCCCCGCTAGCGGATACAATGAGCAGTTCTTC TRBJ2-1 TRBD2 few TRBV7-7
CASSFPGTNQPQHF TGTGCCAGCAGCTTTCCGGGGACTAATCAGCCCCAGCATTTT TRBJ1-5 NA NA TRBV5-6
CASSLGQATHYGYTF TGTGCCAGCAGCTTGGGACAGGCGACGCACTATGGCTACACCTTC TRBJ1-2 NA few TRBV5-6
CASSPPLTRTSGIGEQFF TGTGCCAGCAGCCCCCCCCTAACTCGGACTAGCGGGATCGGTGAGCAGTTCTTC TRBJ2-1 TRBD2 NA TRBV11-3
CSVLRAADGYTF TGCAGCGTTTTGAGGGCAGCAGACGGCTACACCTTC TRBJ1-2 NA few TRBV29-1
CASSLEELTEAFF TGTGCCAGCAGCTTAGAAGAACTAACTGAAGCTTTCTTT TRBJ1-1 NA once TRBV7-9
CASSQTGTSDFTDTQYF TGCGCCAGCAGCCAGACCGGGACTAGCGACTTCACAGATACGCAGTATTTT TRBJ2-3 TRBD2 few TRBV4-1
CATSGSYNEQFF TGTGCCACTAGCGGGAGTTACAATGAGCAGTTCTTC TRBJ2-1 TRBD2 NA TRBV12-3/TRBV12-4
CSALKSTDTQYF TGCAGCGCCCTCAAAAGCACAGATACGCAGTATTTT TRBJ2-3 NA few TRBV29-1
CASSLRQVLAKNIQYF TGTGCCAGCAGCCTTAGACAGGTCCTAGCCAAAAACATTCAGTACTTC TRBJ2-4 NA NA TRBV7-2
CASSVSGASNQPQHF TGTGCCAGCAGCGTTTCAGGAGCTAGCAATCAGCCCCAGCATTTT TRBJ1-5 NA NA TRBV9
CASSARGGTYNEQFF TGTGCCAGCAGCGCGCGGGGGGGAACTTACAATGAGCAGTTCTTC TRBJ2-1 TRBD2 NA TRBV7-2
CASNVPASNYNEQFF TGTGCCAGCAATGTCCCCGCTAGCAATTACAATGAGCAGTTCTTC TRBJ2-1 NA few TRBV7-9
CASSAVGQSYEQYF TGTGCCAGCAGCGCTGTAGGACAGTCCTACGAGCAGTACTTC TRBJ2-7 NA NA TRBV9